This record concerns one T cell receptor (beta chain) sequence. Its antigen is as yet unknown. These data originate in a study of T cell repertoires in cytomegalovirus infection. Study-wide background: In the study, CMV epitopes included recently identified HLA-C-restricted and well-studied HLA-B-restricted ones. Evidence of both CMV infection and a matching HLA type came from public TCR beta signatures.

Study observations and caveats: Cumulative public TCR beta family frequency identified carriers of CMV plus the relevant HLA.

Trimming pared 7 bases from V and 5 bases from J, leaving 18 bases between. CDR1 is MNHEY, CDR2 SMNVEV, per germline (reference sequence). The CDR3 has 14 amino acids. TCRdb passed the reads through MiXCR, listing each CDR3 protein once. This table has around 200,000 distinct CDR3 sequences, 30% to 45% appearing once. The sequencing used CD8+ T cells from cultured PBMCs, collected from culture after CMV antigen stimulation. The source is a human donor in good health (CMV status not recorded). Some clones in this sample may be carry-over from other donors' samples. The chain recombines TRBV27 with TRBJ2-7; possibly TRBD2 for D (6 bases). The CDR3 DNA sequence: TGTGCCAGCACCCGGGGGAGCCCCAAGGACGAGCAGTACTTC. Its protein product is CASTRGSPKDEQYF.